Sequencing of this TCR beta chain was carried out in a study of T cells in tuberculosis. Study details: The T cells targeted glucose monomycolate, a mycobacterial lipid, via CD1B. A South African cohort included IGRA-negative adolescents, latently infected IGRA-positive adolescents and adults with active tuberculosis.

Each clinical donor contributed on average approximately 99,000 T cells from unsorted cryopreserved PBMC. The assay was immunoSEQ multiplex PCR, and TCRdb's table has in-frame clones only and misses some. Of around 45,000 clones listed, 94% are singletons. The TCR comes from a donor aged 10-35 years with latent tuberculosis or without tuberculosis infection. Some clones in this sample may be carry-over from other donors' samples. The sequenced sample consisted of PBMCs.

The CDR3 region has the DNA TGCAGCGTTGCTACTACTTTGGGTAGCACTGAAGCTTTCTTT. As protein: CSVATTLGSTEAFF. The chain is built from TRBV29-1 and TRBJ1-1; D uncertain. Germline values: CDR1 SQVTM, CDR2 ANQGSEA. The CDR3 has 14 amino acids. With 4 bases removed from V and 4 bases from J, the gap between germline ends came to 16 bases. Full variable domain (missing parts from reference TRBV29-1 and TRBJ1-1): SAVISQKPSRDICQRGTSLTIQCQVDSQVTMMFWYRQQPGQSLTLIATANQGSEATYESGFVIDKFPISRPNLTFSTLTVSNMSPEDSSIYLCSVATTLGSTEAFFGQGTRLTVV.